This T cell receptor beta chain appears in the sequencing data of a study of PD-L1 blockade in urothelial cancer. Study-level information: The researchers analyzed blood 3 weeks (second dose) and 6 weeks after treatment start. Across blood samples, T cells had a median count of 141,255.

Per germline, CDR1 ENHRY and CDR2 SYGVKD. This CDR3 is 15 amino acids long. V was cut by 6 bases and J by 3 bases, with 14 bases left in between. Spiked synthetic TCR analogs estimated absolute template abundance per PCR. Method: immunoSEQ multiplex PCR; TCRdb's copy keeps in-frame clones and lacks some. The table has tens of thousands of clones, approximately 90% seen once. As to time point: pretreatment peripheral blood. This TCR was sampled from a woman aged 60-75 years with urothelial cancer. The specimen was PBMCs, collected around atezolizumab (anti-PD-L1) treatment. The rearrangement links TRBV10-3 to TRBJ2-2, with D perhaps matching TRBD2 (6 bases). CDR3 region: CAIRDLGEDTGELFF. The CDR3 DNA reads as TGTGCCATCAGAGACCTGGGGGAGGACACCGGGGAGCTGTTTTTT.